The rows below give T cell receptor beta chains drawn from one sample of a study of CD8+ T cells in alopecia areata. Clones were sequenced by immunoSEQ multiplex PCR, and TCRdb holds only the in-frame ones, with some missing. This sample has 130,000 to 150,000 clones, with about 89% found just once. The sample here was CD8+ T cells sorted from blood, taken at week 0. Receptors originate from a human donor with alopecia areata. The CDR3 runs from the conserved cysteine through the conserved F or W. A D gene is named only where the DNA matches it firmly. The size entry is marked missing in some rows and otherwise reads once, few, many or a size class.

CDR3 DNA,CDR3 protein,V gene,J gene,D gene,clone size
TGTGCCTGGAGTGTACTTGAGGCGAAGGGGAACACTGAAGCTTTCTTT,CAWSVLEAKGNTEAFF,TRBV30,TRBJ1-1,-,-
TGTGCCAGCAGTTTATCCGGACAGGGCGCAGATACGCAGTATTTT,CASSLSGQGADTQYF,TRBV27,TRBJ2-3,TRBD1,-
TGTGCCAGCAGCTTAGTTGGGAGGGACCGGGCAGATACGCAGTATTTT,CASSLVGRDRADTQYF,TRBV7-9,TRBJ2-3,TRBD2,-
TGCGCCAGCAGCCCGGGTGGCTACAATGAGCAGTTCTTC,CASSPGGYNEQFF,TRBV4-1,TRBJ2-1,-,-
TGTGCCAGCAGGGACGATATCCACGAGCAGTACTTC,CASRDDIHEQYF,TRBV2,TRBJ2-7,-,-
TGCAGCGTTGAAGGCCACCGCACGAGGGGCAATGAGCAGTTCTTC,CSVEGHRTRGNEQFF,TRBV29-1,TRBJ2-1,-,-
TGTGCCAGCAGCTTAGTTGACAGGGTCGAAGAGACCCAGTACTTC,CASSLVDRVEETQYF,TRBV7-6,TRBJ2-5,TRBD1,-
TGCAGCGTTGAAGGGCGGAGCTCCTACAATGAGCAGTTCTTC,CSVEGRSSYNEQFF,TRBV29-1,TRBJ2-1,-,-
TGTGCCAGCAGACAAAATGAAAAACTGTTTTTT,CASRQNEKLFF,TRBV7-9,TRBJ1-4,-,-
TGCAGCGTTGAAGGCGGGACACTAACCTACAATGAGCAGTTCTTC,CSVEGGTLTYNEQFF,TRBV29-1,TRBJ2-1,-,-
TGTGCCAGCAGCGTAGCGGGGGACGAATCCTATGGCTACACCTTC,CASSVAGDESYGYTF,TRBV9,TRBJ1-2,-,-
TGCAGCGTCTCGGGAGAATTGGGGCAAGAGACCCAGTACTTC,CSVSGELGQETQYF,TRBV29-1,TRBJ2-5,-,once
TGCAGCGTTGAGCGTGCAGGATTTGGCTACAATGAGCAGTTCTTC,CSVERAGFGYNEQFF,TRBV29-1,TRBJ2-1,-,-
TGTGCCAGCAGCGTAAATTTGGCAGGGGAAGAAGATACGCAGTATTTT,CASSVNLAGEEDTQYF,TRBV9,TRBJ2-3,-,-
TGTGCCAGCAGTTACTCATTCCGGGATACGCAGTATTTT,CASSYSFRDTQYF,TRBV6-5,TRBJ2-3,-,-
TGTGCCAGCAGTTACTCTCCCGGCGGGCCAGATACGCAGTATTTT,CASSYSPGGPDTQYF,TRBV10-3,TRBJ2-3,-,-
TGTGCCAGCAGCTTAGCGCCCCCGACTAGCGGGGGGAATGAGCAGTTCTTC,CASSLAPPTSGGNEQFF,TRBV7-6,TRBJ2-1,TRBD2,-
TGCAGCGTTGAACGGCCAGGCTACGAGCAGTACTTC,CSVERPGYEQYF,TRBV29-1,TRBJ2-7,-,-
TGTGCCAGCAGCGGATCGACAGCTCTAGCCAAAAACATTCAGTACTTC,CASSGSTALAKNIQYF,TRBV7-9,TRBJ2-4,-,-
TGCAGCCTAGGCTTTGAAGAGACCCAGTACTTC,CSLGFEETQYF,TRBV29-1,TRBJ2-5,-,-
TGCAGCGTTGCCGGGACTAGCGGGTACAATGAGCAGTTCTTC,CSVAGTSGYNEQFF,TRBV29-1,TRBJ2-1,TRBD2,-
-,CASSFQVSYEQYF,TRBV27,TRBJ2-7,-,-
TGTGCCAGCAGCGACGGCGAGACCCTCCAAAGGGCTGAAGCTTTCTTT,CASSDGETLQRAEAFF,TRBV27,TRBJ1-1,-,many
TGTGCGGTCGGGGGGACTATGAACAATGAGCAGTTCTTC,CAVGGTMNNEQFF,TRBV6-5,TRBJ2-1,TRBD2,-
TGTGCCAGCAGCGGGACTAGCGGGAGTCACGAGCAGTACTTC,CASSGTSGSHEQYF,TRBV9,TRBJ2-7,TRBD2,-
TGTGCCAGCAGCTTAGCGCCAGGACACTACGAGCAGTACTTC,CASSLAPGHYEQYF,TRBV7-9,TRBJ2-7,-,-
TGTGCCAGCAGCTTGGGACAGGGGGTGCGAATGAACACTGAAGCTTTCTTT,CASSLGQGVRMNTEAFF,TRBV5-6,TRBJ1-1,TRBD1,-
TGCAGCGTGGGAGAGACAGGGGGCTACGAGCAGTACTTC,CSVGETGGYEQYF,TRBV29-1,TRBJ2-7,TRBD1,-
TGTGCCACCAGCAGAGATATGGGGGGGGCCGTCCAAGAGACCCAGTACTTC,CATSRDMGGAVQETQYF,TRBV15,TRBJ2-5,-,-
TGTGCCAGTAGCTACCCGGACAGAGCCTACGAGCAGTACTTC,CASSYPDRAYEQYF,TRBV19,TRBJ2-7,-,-
TGCGCCAGCAGCGCCGGACAGGGGAGTAATGAAAAACTGTTTTTT,CASSAGQGSNEKLFF,TRBV5-1,TRBJ1-4,TRBD1,-
TGTGCCTGGAGTGTTGAGCACGAAGCTTTCTTT,CAWSVEHEAFF,TRBV30,TRBJ1-1,-,-
TGTGCCAGCAGCTTAGACAGGGCGTTTTCCTACGAGCAGTACTTC,CASSLDRAFSYEQYF,TRBV7-9,TRBJ2-7,-,-
TGTGCCAGCGAGGAAGGGTGGGACAATGAGCAGTTCTTC,CASEEGWDNEQFF,TRBV2,TRBJ2-1,-,-
TGTGCCAGCAGTTTAGCGACTAGCCACAATGAGCAGTTCTTC,CASSLATSHNEQFF,TRBV27,TRBJ2-1,TRBD2,few
TGTGCCATATCTAGCCACACTACCGCAGATACGCAGTATTTT,CAISSHTTADTQYF,TRBV27,TRBJ2-3,-,-
TGTGCCAGCATGACCGGGAAGAATGAGCAGTTCTTC,CASMTGKNEQFF,TRBV27,TRBJ2-1,-,-
TGTGCCAGCAGTTTAGTTGCCTCAGATACGCAGTATTTT,CASSLVASDTQYF,TRBV27,TRBJ2-3,-,-
TGTGCCAGCGGGGACCCCCGGGCCACTGAAGCTTTCTTT,CASGDPRATEAFF,TRBV9,TRBJ1-1,-,-
TGTGCCTGGAGTGTACAAGGGTACGAGCAGTACTTC,CAWSVQGYEQYF,TRBV30,TRBJ2-7,-,-
TGTGCCAGCAGCGCTGAGGGGGGCCCTAATTCACCCCTCCACTTT,CASSAEGGPNSPLHF,TRBV9,TRBJ1-6,-,-
TGTGCCAGCACCGGTCATCGTGGCAGACTGGAAAAACTGTTTTTT,CASTGHRGRLEKLFF,TRBV7-6,TRBJ1-4,-,-
TGTGCCAGCAGTTACGTTGGGACCGGGGAGCTGTTTTTT,CASSYVGTGELFF,TRBV6-5,TRBJ2-2,-,-
TGTGCCAGCCGGACAGGGGGCTACACCGGGGAGCTGTTTTTT,CASRTGGYTGELFF,TRBV27,TRBJ2-2,TRBD1,-
TGCAGCGCTTGGGAAACCGGGGAGCTGTTTTTT,CSAWETGELFF,TRBV29-1,TRBJ2-2,-,-
TGTGCCAGCAGCTTAGGACAGGGGGCCTACGAGCAGTACTTC,CASSLGQGAYEQYF,TRBV5-6,TRBJ2-7,TRBD1,-
TGTGCCTGGAGTCCACAGGGTGGGTATGAGCAGTTCTTC,CAWSPQGGYEQFF,TRBV30,TRBJ2-1,-,once
TGTGCCAGCAGTTACGGGGCAACCCCTAGCACAGATACGCAGTATTTT,CASSYGATPSTDTQYF,TRBV6-5,TRBJ2-3,-,-
TGTGCCTCCGGACCCACGAACACTGAAGCTTTCTTT,CASGPTNTEAFF,TRBV30,TRBJ1-1,-,-
TGTGCCAGCAGCTTAGGGGCAGCTACCAAAAACATTCAGTACTTC,CASSLGAATKNIQYF,TRBV7-9,TRBJ2-4,-,-
TGTGCCAGCAGCCATGACAGGGTAGTTAAGGCAGATACGCAGTATTTT,CASSHDRVVKADTQYF,TRBV7-6,TRBJ2-3,TRBD1,-